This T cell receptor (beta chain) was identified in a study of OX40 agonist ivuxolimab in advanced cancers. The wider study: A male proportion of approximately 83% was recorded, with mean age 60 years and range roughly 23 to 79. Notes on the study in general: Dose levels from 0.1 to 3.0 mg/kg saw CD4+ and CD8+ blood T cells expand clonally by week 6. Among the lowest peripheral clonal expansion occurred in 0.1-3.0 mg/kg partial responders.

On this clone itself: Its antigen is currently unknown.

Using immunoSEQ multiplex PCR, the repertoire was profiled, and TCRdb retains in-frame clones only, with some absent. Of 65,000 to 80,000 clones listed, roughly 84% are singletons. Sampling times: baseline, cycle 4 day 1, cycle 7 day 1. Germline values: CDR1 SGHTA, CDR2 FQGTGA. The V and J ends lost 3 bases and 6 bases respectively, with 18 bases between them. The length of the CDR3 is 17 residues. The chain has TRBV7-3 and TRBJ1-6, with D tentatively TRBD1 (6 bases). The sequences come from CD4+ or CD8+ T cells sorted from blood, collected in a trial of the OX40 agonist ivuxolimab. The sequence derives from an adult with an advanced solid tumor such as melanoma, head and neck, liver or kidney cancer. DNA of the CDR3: TGTGCCAGCAGCTTGGGAAGGACGGGCAGGGGTAATTCACCCCTCCACTTT. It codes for CASSLGRTGRGNSPLHF.